Presented here are 15 T cell receptor beta chains from one specimen sequenced in a study of identical twins. TCRdb independently ran MiXCR on the 5' RACE reads; one entry per CDR3 protein. The sample records about 730,000 distinct CDR3 sequences, less than 25% being singletons. These data were also reused for a study on T cells expressing NK-cell markers.

The sequenced sample consisted of PBMCs. Every receptor here comes from a woman younger than 30 in good health.

This sequence joins TRBV12-3 or TRBV12-4 and TRBJ1-1, with D unresolved. Trimming removed 1 base from V and 7 bases from J, with 1 base in between. The CDR3 is made up of 10 amino acids. The CDR3 bases are TGTGCCAGCAGTTTAGATGAAGCTTTCTTT. It codes for CASSLDEAFF.

The chain is built from TRBV25-1 and TRBJ2-2; 9 bases match TRBD2. V trimming: 9 bases; J trimming: 2 bases; junction bases outside the gene matches: 10. This CDR3 spans 16 amino acids. Germline values: CDR1 MGHDK, CDR2 SYGVNS. The CDR3 spells CARKPGLARNTGELFF. The CDR3 DNA reads as TGTGCCAGGAAACCGGGACTAGCTAGAAACACCGGGGAGCTGTTTTTT.

In its sample, this clonotype was seen a few times. The chain couples TRBV3-1 to TRBJ2-2; weak D call: TRBD2 (5 bases). V lost 0 bases and J 6 bases, leaving 5 bases between the germline ends. The CDR3 has 13 residues. The germline gives CDR1 LGHDT, CDR2 YNNKEL (reference sequence). The CDR3 DNA follows: TGTGCCAGCAGCCAAGAGGACTCCGGGGAGCTGTTTTTT. Translation: CASSQEDSGELFF.

The chain has TRBV5-1 and TRBJ2-1; TRBD2 is a possible D gene (5 bases). The CDR3 runs 15 residues. The V end lost 0 bases, the J end lost 7 bases, and 14 bases lay between the germline ends. Germline V CDR1 and CDR2: SGHRS, YFSETQ. Here the CDR3 reads CASSLGNGRDNEQFF. The CDR3 nucleotides read TGCGCCAGCAGCTTGGGAAACGGACGGGATAATGAGCAGTTCTTC.

This clonotype was detected a few times. The chain combines TRBV29-1 with TRBJ2-7; the D is unclear. V lost 7 bases and J lost 0, with 13 bases in between. The CDR3 covers 13 residues. Germline CDR1 SQVTM, CDR2 ANQGSEA. CDR3 DNA: TGCAGCGCCACTCGGACGCACTCCTACGAGCAGTACTTC. It specifies CSATRTHSYEQYF.

This chain joins TRBV20-1 and TRBJ2-1; 14 bases are shared with TRBD2. The CDR3 is made up of 18 amino acids. The trim removed 5 bases at V and 0 bases at J, leaving 9 bases unmatched. Germline V gene lookup returns CDR1 DFQATT and CDR2 SNEGSKA (reference sequence). For the CDR3, the DNA is TGCAGTGCTCTCTACTCCGGGACTAGCGGGAGCTCCTACAATGAGCAGTTCTTC. Its protein product is CSALYSGTSGSSYNEQFF.

This clonotype has a count of ten or more. V usage is TRBV12-3 or TRBV12-4 and J usage is TRBJ1-1; 9 positions match TRBD1. The CDR3 covers 15 residues. Unmatched junction bases numbered 9, after V lost 6 bases and J lost 4 bases. CDR3 DNA sequence: TGTGCCAGCAGACGAAGGACAGGGGTGACCACTGAAGCTTTCTTT. Protein: CASRRRTGVTTEAFF.

This clonotype has at least ten counts. CDR3 residues: CASSLDRGYTDTQYF. The CDR3, as DNA: TGTGCCAGCAGTTTAGACAGGGGCTACACAGATACGCAGTATTTT. The V call is TRBV12-3 or TRBV12-4, the J call TRBJ2-3; 7 bases map to TRBD1. This CDR3 region has 15 residues. The trim removed 1 base at V and 2 bases at J, leaving 3 bases unmatched.

V and J are TRBV6-1 and TRBJ2-2; D possibly corresponds to TRBD1 (6 bases). CDR3 length: 14 residues. The ends were cut back, 9 bases at V and 3 bases at J, with 14 bases in the middle. Germline values: CDR1 MNHNS, CDR2 SASEGT. The CDR3: CARGAIGDTGELFF. CDR3 in DNA: TGTGCCAGGGGGGCCATCGGGGACACCGGGGAGCTGTTTTTT.

The chain combines TRBV6-1 with TRBJ2-5; possibly TRBD1 for D (6 bases). The germline V and J ends were trimmed by 7 bases and 3 bases, with 21 bases remaining between them. CDR3 length: 16 residues. Germline CDR1 is MNHNS and CDR2 is SASEGT. The DNA for the CDR3 is TGTGCCAGCACACTAAACCAGGGGAACGGAGAAGAGACCCAGTACTTC. Protein product: CASTLNQGNGEETQYF.

The chain recombines TRBV10-3 with TRBJ2-3; a weak D match, TRBD1 (6 bases). The length of the CDR3 is 15 residues. Germline CDR1 and CDR2: ENHRY and SYGVKD. V was pared by 7 bases and J by 1 base, with 15 bases between. The CDR3 loop is CAIKASDRGTDTQYF. CDR3 DNA sequence: TGTGCCATCAAAGCATCGGACAGAGGCACAGATACGCAGTATTTT.

V and J are TRBV6-1 and TRBJ2-5, with D unclear. V lost 4 bases and J lost 2, with 14 bases in between. This CDR3 has 15 amino acids. Germline V lookup: CDR1 MNHNS, CDR2 SASEGT. CDR3 nucleotides: TGTGCCAGCAGTGCCTGGCGGCTAGATCAAGAGACCCAGTACTTC. This translates into CASSAWRLDQETQYF.

In this sample, this clonotype turned up a few times. This chain uses TRBV7-9 with TRBJ1-1, with 9 bases lining up with TRBD1. V gave up 7 bases and J gave up 1 base; unmatched junction bases: 10. Germline CDR1 SEHNR, CDR2 FQNEAQ (reference sequence). The CDR3 is made up of 16 amino acids. CDR3 protein: CASTNRGRVPNTEAFF. For the CDR3, the DNA is TGTGCCAGCACTAACAGGGGGCGAGTTCCGAACACTGAAGCTTTCTTT.

J is TRBJ2-2 and V is TRBV9, with D perhaps TRBD2 (5 bases). This CDR3 is built from 16 residues. CDR1 is SGDLS, CDR2 YYNGEE, per germline. V was shortened by 6 bases and J by 5 bases, with 20 bases between the two germline ends. Here the CDR3 reads CASNPSPRGRTGELFF. CDR3 nucleotides: TGTGCCAGCAACCCCTCGCCCCGGGGAAGAACCGGGGAGCTGTTTTTT.

This clonotype was seen more than once but under ten times. The chain links TRBV5-1 to TRBJ1-1; no definite D call. The CDR3 runs 11 residues. Germline loops: CDR1 SGHRS, CDR2 YFSETQ. V lost 7 bases, J lost 5 bases, and 9 bases lay in between. The CDR3 here is CASDDGTEAFF. The DNA of the CDR3 is TGCGCCAGCGACGACGGAACTGAAGCTTTCTTT.